A single sample is the source of the 10 T cell receptor beta chains below, sequenced in a study of siplizumab effects on memory and regulatory T cells (dated by TCRdb to about 2019). The library was built by means of the immunoSEQ multiplex PCR assay. TCRdb carries this immuneACCESS record with in-frame sequences only. Its versions omit some clonotypes, under half of them owing to an unresolved V gene in the studies checked, with the rest unexplained. The sample profile shows about 100,000 clones; about 93% of them were found once. The ten largest clones take up 0.62% of the sample. Specimen: Tregs sorted from blood. These receptors were obtained from a human donor in good health.

The V and J genes are TRBV18 and TRBJ2-2; D is ambiguous. Germline V gives CDR1 KGHSH, CDR2 LQKENI. The V and J ends lost 0 bases and 3 bases respectively, with 2 bases between them. The CDR3 sequence is 13 residues long. This CDR3 is CASSPPDTGELFF. In DNA, the CDR3 is TGTGCCAGCTCACCACCGGACACCGGGGAGCTGTTTTTT.

This clone was detected a few times. The chain combines TRBV2 with TRBJ2-2; D assignment may be TRBD1 or TRBD2 (5 bases each). CDR3 length: 14 amino acids. Germline loops: CDR1 SNHLY, CDR2 FYNNEI. V dropped 5 bases and J dropped 6 bases, with 13 bases sitting between them. The CDR3 loop is CASSRTEGSGELFF. The CDR3 coding sequence is TGTGCCAGCAGTCGAACTGAGGGGTCCGGGGAGCTGTTTTTT.

The CDR3 region is CASSVTETLGKQYF. The CDR3 region has the DNA TGTGCCAGCAGTGTGACAGAAACACTTGGAAAGCAGTACTTC. The chain couples TRBV2 to TRBJ2-7, with TRBD1 as a possible D gene (5 bases). The CDR3 covers 14 residues. The germline V and J ends were trimmed by 4 bases and 8 bases, with 18 bases remaining between them. From germline, CDR1 is SNHLY and CDR2 FYNNEI. The full variable domain, rest sourced from reference TRBV2 and TRBJ2-7, is EPEVTQTPSHQVTQMGQEVILRCVPISNHLYFYWYRQILGQKVEFLVSFYNNEISEKSEIFDDQFSVERPDGSNFTLKIRSTKLEDSAMYFCASSVTETLGKQYFGPGTRLTVT.

The genes are TRBV29-1 and TRBJ1-2, with D maybe TRBD1 (6 bases). The ends were cut back, 7 bases at V and 4 bases at J, with 22 bases in the middle. This CDR3 has 15 amino acids. From germline, CDR1 is SQVTM and CDR2 ANQGSEA. The DNA of the CDR3 is TGCAGCGCCCGAGGACAGCCGGGACGTAGCTATGGCTACACCTTC. Its translation is CSARGQPGRSYGYTF.

The chain combines TRBV12-5 with TRBJ2-1, with D tentatively TRBD1 (6 bases). Germline CDR1 and CDR2: LGHNT and FRNRAP. The ends were cut back, 7 bases at V and 2 bases at J, with 21 bases in the middle. The CDR3 runs 17 residues. Here the CDR3 reads CASAHPSDRPTYNEQFF. CDR3 in DNA: TGTGCTAGTGCCCACCCAAGCGACAGGCCGACCTACAATGAGCAGTTCTTC.

The CDR3 reads CASSKERRREGLYEQYF. The CDR3, as DNA: TGTGCCAGCAGCAAAGAACGTAGGCGGGAGGGCCTCTACGAGCAGTACTTC. This chain links TRBV21-1 with TRBJ2-7; TRBD2 is the table's D call, not checked against the DNA. TRBV21-1 is reported as a pseudogene. This CDR3 has 17 residues.

This clone has only one observation. In DNA, the CDR3 is TGTGCCAGCAGCCTGGAGGGGGAGACCCAGTACTTC. Translating it yields CASSLEGETQYF. The V and J genes are TRBV5-5 and TRBJ2-5; tentative D call: TRBD2 (6 bases). The germline gives CDR1 SGHKS, CDR2 YYEKEE (reference sequence). Trimming pared 4 bases from V and 5 bases from J, leaving 9 bases between. The CDR3 has 12 residues.

The chain employs TRBV19 and TRBJ1-3; tentatively, D is TRBD1 (6 bases). Trimming removed 7 bases from V and 0 bases from J, with 19 bases in between. The CDR3 loop spans 17 amino acids. The germline CDR1 and CDR2 sequences are LNHDA and SQIVND (reference sequence). CDR3 in DNA: TGTGCCAGTACCAAATGGGGGCCCACCAGCTCTGGAAACACCATATATTTT. Residues: CASTKWGPTSSGNTIYF.

The chain recombines TRBV6-5 with TRBJ2-2; the match to TRBD2 covers 8 bases. The CDR3 covers 15 residues. The V and J ends lost 2 bases and 5 bases, in that order; junction bases with no gene match: 4. From germline, CDR1 is MNHEY and CDR2 SVGAGI. Written as DNA, the CDR3 is TGTGCCAGCAGTTACCTGGCGGGAGGTACCGGGGAGCTGTTTTTT. This encodes CASSYLAGGTGELFF.

The rearrangement uses TRBV7-2 and TRBJ2-1; no reliable D call. With 5 bases removed from V and 0 bases from J, the gap between germline ends came to 5 bases. The CDR3 totals 13 residues. Germline V gene lookup returns CDR1 SGHTA and CDR2 FQGNSA. DNA of the CDR3: TGTGCCAGCAGCGCTCGCTCCTACAATGAGCAGTTCTTC. Its translation: CASSARSYNEQFF. Full variable domain (outside the CDR3, taken from reference TRBV7-2 and TRBJ2-1): GAGVSQSPSNKVTEKGKDVELRCDPISGHTALYWYRQSLGQGLEFLIYFQGNSAPDKSGLPSDRFSAERTGGSVSTLTIQRTQQEDSAVYLCASSARSYNEQFFGPGTRLTVL.